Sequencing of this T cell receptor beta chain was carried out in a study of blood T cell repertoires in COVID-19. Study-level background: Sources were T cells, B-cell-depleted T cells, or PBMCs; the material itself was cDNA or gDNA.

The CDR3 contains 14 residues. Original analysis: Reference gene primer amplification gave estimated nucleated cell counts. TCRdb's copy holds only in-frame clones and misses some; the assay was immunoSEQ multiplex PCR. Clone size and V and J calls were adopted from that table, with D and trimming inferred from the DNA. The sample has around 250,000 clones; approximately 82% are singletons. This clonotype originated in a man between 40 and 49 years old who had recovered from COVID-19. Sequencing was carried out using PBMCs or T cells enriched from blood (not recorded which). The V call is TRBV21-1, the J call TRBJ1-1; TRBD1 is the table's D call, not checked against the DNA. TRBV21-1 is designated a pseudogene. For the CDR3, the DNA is TGTGCCAGCAAGGGGCAACCCATGAACACTGAAGCTTTCTTT. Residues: CASKGQPMNTEAFF.